This T cell receptor beta chain was found in a study of OX40 agonist ivuxolimab in advanced cancers. Findings and limits, study-wide: Doses of 0.1 to 3.0 mg/kg were accompanied by clonal expansion of CD4+ and CD8+ blood T cells by week 6.

As regards this clone: Its antigen is still unknown.

Assay used: immunoSEQ multiplex PCR; TCRdb lists only in-frame clones, some missing. This table holds over 55,000 clones, around 94% found once. The CDR3 is 10 residues long. CDR1 SGHVS and CDR2 FQNEAQ come from the germline V gene. Excluded were patients having autoimmune disease history or systemic immunosuppression. Blood sampling took place at baseline, cycle 4 day 1, and cycle 7 day 1. The receptor comes from an adult with an advanced solid tumor such as melanoma, head and neck, liver or kidney cancer. The chain is built from TRBV7-8 and TRBJ2-1, with D perhaps matching TRBD1 (5 bases). Sequencing used CD4+ or CD8+ T cells sorted from blood, obtained in a trial of the OX40 agonist ivuxolimab. Written as DNA, the CDR3 is TGTGCTTCAGGGTCAAATGAGCAGTTCTTC. It codes for CASGSNEQFF. Together with reference TRBV7-8 and TRBJ2-1, the CDR3 gives the full variable domain: GAGVSQSPRYKVAKRGQDVALRCDPISGHVSLFWYQQALGQGPEFLTYFQNEAQLDKSGLPSDRFFAERPEGSVSTLKIQRTQQEDSAVYLCASGSNEQFFGPGTRLTVL.